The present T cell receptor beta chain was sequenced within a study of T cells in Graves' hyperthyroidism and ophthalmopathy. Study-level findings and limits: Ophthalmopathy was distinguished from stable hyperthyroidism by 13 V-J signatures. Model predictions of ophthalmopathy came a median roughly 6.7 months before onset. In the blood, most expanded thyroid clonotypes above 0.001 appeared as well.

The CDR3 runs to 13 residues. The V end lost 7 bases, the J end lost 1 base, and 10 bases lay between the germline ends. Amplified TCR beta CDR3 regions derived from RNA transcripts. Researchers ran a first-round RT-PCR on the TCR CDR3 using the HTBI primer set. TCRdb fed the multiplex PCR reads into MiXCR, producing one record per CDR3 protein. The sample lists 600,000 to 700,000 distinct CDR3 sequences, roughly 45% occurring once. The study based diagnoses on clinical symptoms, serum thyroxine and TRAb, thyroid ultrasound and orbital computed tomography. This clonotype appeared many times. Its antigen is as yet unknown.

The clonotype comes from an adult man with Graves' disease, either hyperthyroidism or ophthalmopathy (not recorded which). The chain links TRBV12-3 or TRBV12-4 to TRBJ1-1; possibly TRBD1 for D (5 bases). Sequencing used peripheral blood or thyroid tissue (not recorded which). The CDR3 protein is CASTGRWNTEAFF. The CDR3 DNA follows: TGTGCCAGCACAGGGAGGTGGAACACTGAAGCTTTCTTT.